One and the same sample provided the 32 T cell receptor beta chains below, sequenced in a study of shared clonotypes between healthy human individuals. TCRdb keeps only in-frame clones here, not all; method: immunoSEQ multiplex PCR. The profile shows about 2.4 million clones, approximately 93% of them singletons. What was sequenced was naive CD4+ T cells from PBMCs. Noted subset: CD45RA+ positively selected. These receptors all come from a young man in good health. Some clones in this sample may be carry-over from other donors' samples.

This chain uses TRBV6-1 with TRBJ1-1; D remains ambiguous. The germline V gene has CDR1 MNHNS and CDR2 SASEGT. The CDR3 is made up of 17 amino acids. The V end was cut by 4 bases, the J end by 0 bases, with 18 bases between. DNA for the CDR3: TGTGCCAGCAGTGTGTCCCGCATACGGCAAGTGAACACTGAAGCTTTCTTT. This sequence encodes CASSVSRIRQVNTEAFF.

The chain joins TRBV18 to TRBJ2-7; no clear D. The V gene lost 2 bases and the J gene lost 2 bases, with 7 bases spanning the gap. Germline V gene sequence: CDR1 KGHSH, CDR2 LQKENI. The CDR3 is 13 amino acids. The CDR3, as DNA: TGTGCCAGCTCACCAACACGACCCTACGAGCAGTACTTC. Residues: CASSPTRPYEQYF.

With regard to this clone: One end of the junction is discordant with germline, which a read error may explain. The DNA for the CDR3 is TGTGCCGGCAGAATGGGGCCCGCCGGACATTACGAGCAGTACTTC. Its protein product is CAGRMGPAGHYEQYF. The chain carries TRBV11-3 and TRBJ2-7, with D tentatively TRBD1 (5 bases). The germline gives CDR1 SGHNT, CDR2 YENEEA. This CDR3 comprises 15 residues.

In nucleotides, the CDR3 is TGTGCCAGCAGCCCCGCCGGGACCTTTTTGAACACTGAAGCTTTCTTT. It encodes CASSPAGTFLNTEAFF. The chain carries TRBV5-8 and TRBJ1-1, with D possibly TRBD1 on 5 matching bases. The germline V gene has CDR1 SGHTS and CDR2 YDEGEE. V gave up 4 bases and J gave up 0 bases, with 16 bases separating them. The CDR3 runs 16 residues.

In the case of this clone: Other DNA sequences in the same sample also yield this CDR3. This chain links TRBV5-6 with TRBJ2-1; D might be TRBD1 (6 bases). The V end lost 3 bases, the J end lost 0 bases, and 10 bases lay between the germline ends. This CDR3 has 15 residues. CDR1 and CDR2 (germline): SGHDT, YYEEEE. The CDR3 nucleotides are TGTGCCAGCAGCTCCCGAGGGGGCTCCTACAATGAGCAGTTCTTC. This sequence encodes CASSSRGGSYNEQFF.

This chain joins TRBV6-4 and TRBJ2-7; 9 bases line up with TRBD1. Germline trimming cut 2 bases from V and 4 bases from J; bases unmatched to any gene: 9. This CDR3 has 16 residues. Germline V gene sequence: CDR1 MRHNA, CDR2 SNTAGT. This chain's CDR3 is CASSDPRQGVDYEQYF. DNA for the CDR3: TGTGCCAGCAGTGACCCGAGACAGGGGGTAGATTACGAGCAGTACTTC.

The V gene is TRBV6-1, the J gene TRBJ2-3; TRBD2 aligns across 10 bases. CDR3 length equals 17 residues. V shed 2 bases, J shed 6 bases, and the junction held 11 bases outside the gene matches. Looked up from germline, CDR1 is MNHNS and CDR2 is SASEGT. DNA of the CDR3: TGTGCCAGCAGTGAATCTAGCGGGAGCCTAACCCGGGATACGCAGTATTTT. Protein: CASSESSGSLTRDTQYF.

The chain carries TRBV5-5 and TRBJ2-1; D possibly corresponds to TRBD2 (6 bases). Germline V CDR1 and CDR2: SGHKS, YYEKEE (reference sequence). V lost 0 bases, J lost 10 bases, and 8 bases lay in between. The CDR3 is 12 residues long. CDR3 in amino acids: CASSLASGEQFF. CDR3 nucleotides: TGTGCCAGCAGCTTGGCCAGCGGGGAGCAGTTCTTC.

The chain recombines TRBV18 with TRBJ2-1; D not resolved. This CDR3 contains 12 residues. Per germline, CDR1 KGHSH and CDR2 LQKENI. Trimming stripped 3 bases from V and 8 bases from J, with 8 bases between. CDR3 region: CASSPISDEQFF. The CDR3 region has the DNA TGTGCCAGCTCACCTATCTCGGATGAGCAGTTCTTC.

In its sample, this clone was seen a few times. J is TRBJ1-1 and V is TRBV7-3; D unclear. The CDR3 covers 14 residues. The V end lost 4 bases, the J end lost 0 bases, and 9 bases lay between the germline ends. From germline, CDR1 is SGHTA and CDR2 FQGTGA. Written as DNA, the CDR3 is TGTGCCAGCAGCTCTATAGGGTTGAACACTGAAGCTTTCTTT. This codes for CASSSIGLNTEAFF.

Points on this clone: Different DNA sequences within this sample yield the same CDR3. The rearrangement joins TRBV11-1 to TRBJ2-7; tentatively, D is TRBD1 (6 bases). Per the germline V gene, CDR1 is SGHAT and CDR2 is FQDESV (reference sequence). The CDR3 runs 15 residues. The V end was cut by 5 bases, the J end by 1 base, with 15 bases between. The chain's CDR3 is CASSPSGARSYEQYF. For the CDR3, the DNA is TGTGCCAGCAGCCCCTCAGGGGCCAGATCCTACGAGCAGTACTTC. Supplemented by reference TRBV11-1 and TRBJ2-7, the full variable domain reads EAEVAQSPRYKITEKSQAVAFWCDPISGHATLYWYRQILGQGPELLVQFQDESVVDDSQLPKDRFSAERLKGVDSTLKIQPAELGDSAMYLCASSPSGARSYEQYFGPGTRLTVT.

This chain joins TRBV7-9 and TRBJ2-2; TRBD1 agrees at 9 bases. This CDR3 comprises 16 residues. Germline-derived CDR1 and CDR2 are SEHNR and FQNEAQ (reference sequence). V shed 5 bases and J 6 bases; nucleotides not matched to a gene: 10. CDR3 DNA sequence: TGTGCCAGCAGCGACCTGGGACAGGGATTCGCCGGGGAGCTGTTTTTT. Protein: CASSDLGQGFAGELFF.

V gene TRBV2 combines with J gene TRBJ1-5; TRBD1 aligns across 8 bases. V dropped 6 bases and J dropped 2; count of bases not matched to a gene: 0. CDR3 length equals 13 residues. The germline V gene encodes CDR1 SNHLY and CDR2 FYNNEI. In nucleotides, the CDR3 is TGTGCCAGCAGGGGACAGGGCAATCAGCCCCAGCATTTT. It specifies CASRGQGNQPQHF. The full variable domain, in which reference TRBV2 and TRBJ1-5 provide the parts outside the CDR3, is EPEVTQTPSHQVTQMGQEVILRCVPISNHLYFYWYRQILGQKVEFLVSFYNNEISEKSEIFDDQFSVERPDGSNFTLKIRSTKLEDSAMYFCASRGQGNQPQHFGDGTRLSIL.

On this clone: Other DNA sequences from this sample encode an identical CDR3 as well. The J gene is TRBJ1-5, the V gene TRBV19; D remains unclear. The CDR3 is 13 residues long. CDR1 and CDR2 from the germline V gene are LNHDA and SQIVND (reference sequence). Trimming pared 3 bases from V and 2 bases from J, leaving 5 bases between. CDR3 coding DNA: TGTGCCAGTAGTATTAGGGGCAATCAGCCCCAGCATTTT. Its translation: CASSIRGNQPQHF.

The CDR3 sequence: CASSPGLARIQGLPDTQYF. For the CDR3, the DNA is TGTGCCAGCAGCCCCGGTCTAGCGAGGATCCAGGGTTTGCCAGATACGCAGTATTTT. The chain couples TRBV7-3 to TRBJ2-3, with a weak D call TRBD2 (6 bases). Per germline, CDR1 SGHTA and CDR2 FQGTGA. V lost 5 bases and J lost 4, with 28 bases in between. This CDR3 spans 19 amino acids.

This chain links TRBV28 with TRBJ2-7; TRBD1 aligns across 9 bases. Germline CDR1 is MDHEN and CDR2 is SYDVKM. The ends lost 8 bases at V and 4 bases at J; junction bases unmatched: 6. This CDR3 is 13 amino acids long. CDR3 sequence (DNA): TGTGCCAGCCATACAGGGGGCGAGTACGAGCAGTACTTC. This translates into CASHTGGEYEQYF.

As to this clone: Other DNA sequences in the sample encode the same CDR3. The chain joins TRBV5-6 to TRBJ1-1, with a tentative D call TRBD1 (5 bases). Germline CDR1 SGHDT, CDR2 YYEEEE. CDR3 length: 13 amino acids. V was pared by 5 bases and J by 3 bases, with 11 bases between. The CDR3 DNA follows: TGTGCCAGCAGTCCTCGGGGCCACACTGAAGCTTTCTTT. It yields the protein CASSPRGHTEAFF.

This clone has only one observation. The chain is built from TRBV19 and TRBJ1-5; TRBD1 aligns across 9 bases. V trimming: 9 bases; J trimming: 3 bases; junction bases outside the gene matches: 6. The CDR3 runs 14 residues. The germline gives CDR1 LNHDA, CDR2 SQIVND (reference sequence). Here the CDR3 reads CASPRDRDNQPQHF. Here the CDR3 DNA reads TGTGCCAGCCCCCGGGACAGGGACAATCAGCCCCAGCATTTT.

The chain links TRBV18 to TRBJ2-1; TRBD1 is a possible D gene (6 bases). Germline-derived CDR1 and CDR2 are KGHSH and LQKENI. V lost 4 bases, J lost 4 bases, and 14 bases lay in between. The CDR3 is made up of 15 amino acids. The CDR3 here is CASSRVAGVYNEQFF. The CDR3, as DNA: TGTGCCAGCTCACGAGTGGCAGGGGTATACAATGAGCAGTTCTTC. Together with reference TRBV18 and TRBJ2-1, the CDR3 gives the full variable domain: NAGVMQNPRHLVRRRGQEARLRCSPMKGHSHVYWYRQLPEEGLKFMVYLQKENIIDESGMPKERFSAEFPKEGPSILRIQQVVRGDSAAYFCASSRVAGVYNEQFFGPGTRLTVL.

The CDR3 loop is CASSQTVKQETQYF. In nucleotides, the CDR3 is TGCGCCAGCAGCCAGACCGTAAAACAAGAGACCCAGTACTTC. V and J are TRBV4-1 and TRBJ2-5; no reliable D call. Germline-derived CDR1 and CDR2 are MGHRA and YSYEKL. This CDR3 contains 14 residues. V lost 3 bases, J lost 2 bases, and 10 bases lay in between.

This chain links TRBV4-1 with TRBJ2-3; D is possibly TRBD2 (5 bases). This CDR3 is built from 14 residues. Germline CDR1 is MGHRA and CDR2 is YSYEKL. V was trimmed by 6 bases and J by 3 bases, leaving 13 bases between them. The CDR3 is CASRVGERTDTQYF. CDR3 DNA sequence: TGCGCCAGCAGGGTCGGGGAGCGTACAGATACGCAGTATTTT.

This chain links TRBV5-4 with TRBJ1-2, with D perhaps matching TRBD1 (5 bases). The CDR3 totals 15 residues. V was shortened by 6 bases and J by 1 base, with 16 bases between the two germline ends. Germline CDR1 reads SGHNT; CDR2 reads YYREEE (reference sequence). The DNA of the CDR3 is TGTGCCAGCACAAGGAATGCGGGGGTTAACTATGGCTACACCTTC. This encodes CASTRNAGVNYGYTF. Full variable domain (outside the CDR3, taken from reference TRBV5-4 and TRBJ1-2): ETGVTQSPTHLIKTRGQQVTLRCSSQSGHNTVSWYQQALGQGPQFIFQYYREEENGRGNFPPRFSGLQFPNYSSELNVNALELDDSALYLCASTRNAGVNYGYTFGSGTRLTVV.

The chain has TRBV4-2 and TRBJ1-2; 8 positions agree with TRBD1. The V gene's germline CDR1 is LGHNA and CDR2 YNFKEQ. This CDR3 comprises 16 residues. J gave up 2 bases and V 1 base, and 6 bases lay outside the gene matches. Here the CDR3 DNA reads TGTGCCAGCAGCCAAGCCCTGACAGGGGAGAACTATGGCTACACCTTC. Amino acids: CASSQALTGENYGYTF.

The rearrangement links TRBV30 to TRBJ1-4; TRBD1 agrees at 8 bases. The CDR3 sequence is 14 residues long. The germline CDR1 and CDR2 sequences are GTSNPN and SVGIG (reference sequence). V trimming: 2 bases; J trimming: 5 bases; junction bases outside the gene matches: 4. CDR3 sequence (DNA): TGTGCCTGGAGTCTTGACAGGGGAAATGAAAAACTGTTTTTT. Its translation: CAWSLDRGNEKLFF.

The chain links TRBV7-3 to TRBJ2-1; TRBD2 might be the D (6 bases). Trimming removed 5 bases at V and 2 bases at J, with 13 bases between. The germline V gene has CDR1 SGHTA and CDR2 FQGTGA. The CDR3 runs to 15 residues. The CDR3 coding sequence is TGTGCCAGCAGCCGCACCGGGAGAGCCTACAATGAGCAGTTCTTC. It encodes CASSRTGRAYNEQFF.

The chain couples TRBV5-1 to TRBJ2-5, with 9 bases matching TRBD1. CDR1 and CDR2 (germline): SGHRS, YFSETQ. This CDR3 is built from 16 residues. Losses at the gene ends were 0 bases for V and 2 bases for J; bases not matched to a gene: 5. DNA for the CDR3: TGCGCCAGCAGCTTGGGGGGACAGGGTCAACAAGAGACCCAGTACTTC. This gives the protein CASSLGGQGQQETQYF.

In its sample, this clone was seen once. This sequence joins TRBV10-2 and TRBJ1-4; D is unclear. V was cut by 5 bases and J by 5 bases, with 18 bases left in between. There are 16 residues in the CDR3. The V gene's germline CDR1 is WSHSY and CDR2 SAAADI. The CDR3 is CASSRAPTGFNEKLFF. The CDR3 coding sequence is TGCGCCAGCAGTCGGGCCCCGACGGGATTCAATGAAAAACTGTTTTTT.

The chain links TRBV28 to TRBJ1-3; D possibly corresponds to TRBD1 (5 bases). Germline V CDR1 and CDR2: MDHEN, SYDVKM. The CDR3 spans 16 residues. Trimming took off 7 bases at V and 0 bases at J, with 16 bases between the two ends. The CDR3: CASITGGDSSGNTIYF. For the CDR3, the DNA is TGTGCCAGCATTACCGGGGGTGACTCCTCTGGAAACACCATATATTTT.

This clone was found once. The genes are TRBV7-3 and TRBJ2-5, with 10 bases that match TRBD2. V dropped 5 bases and J dropped 5; count of bases not matched to a gene: 14. The CDR3 is made up of 17 amino acids. Germline V gene sequence: CDR1 SGHTA, CDR2 FQGTGA. CDR3 sequence: CASSDQTSGRALETQYF. CDR3 nucleotides: TGTGCCAGCAGCGACCAGACGAGCGGGAGGGCCTTGGAGACCCAGTACTTC.

The chain has TRBV25-1 and TRBJ2-5; 8 bases map to TRBD2. The V gene's germline CDR1 is MGHDK and CDR2 SYGVNS. The CDR3 runs to 18 residues. V trimming: 1 base; J trimming: 0 bases; junction bases outside the gene matches: 10. The CDR3 loop reads CASSEWGREALHQETQYF. For the CDR3, the DNA is TGTGCCAGCAGTGAATGGGGGCGGGAGGCCCTACACCAAGAGACCCAGTACTTC.

V and J are TRBV18 and TRBJ1-3; D is perhaps TRBD1 (5 bases). V lost 3 bases and J 2 bases, leaving 14 bases between the germline ends. Germline V gene sequence: CDR1 KGHSH, CDR2 LQKENI. The CDR3 length is 16 residues. In DNA, the CDR3 is TGTGCCAGCTCACCGGTGATGGGGGTGGCTGGAAACACCATATATTTT. Residues: CASSPVMGVAGNTIYF.

The chain has TRBV5-4 and TRBJ2-1, with 11 nucleotides matching TRBD2. CDR1 SGHNT and CDR2 YYREEE come from the germline V gene (reference sequence). J was trimmed by 2 bases and V by 4 bases; bases with no gene match: 5. The CDR3 totals 16 residues. The CDR3 reads CASSPLAGGPYNEQFF. Written as DNA, the CDR3 is TGTGCCAGCAGCCCCCTAGCGGGAGGCCCCTACAATGAGCAGTTCTTC.